This is a list of T cell receptor beta chains from one sample in a study of blood T cell repertoires in COVID-19. The protocol was immunoSEQ multiplex PCR, while the TCRdb copy is restricted to in-frame clones and leaves out a portion. The top ten clones hold less than 3% of a sample with 250,000 to 300,000 clones, about 86% of them seen once. The source material was peripheral blood. These TCRs come from an older woman with active or convalescent COVID-19. Each CDR3 is given with its conserved first and last residue. The D gene is left open where the match is weak. The size entry is marked missing in some rows and otherwise reads once, few, many or a size class.

v_gene	len	j_gene	abundance	d_gene	CDR3aa	CDR3nt
TRBV11-3	15	TRBJ2-2	few	NA	CASSLREGNTGELFF	TGTGCCAGCAGCTTACGTGAGGGGAACACCGGGGAGCTGTTTTTT
TRBV29-1	13	TRBJ1-2	NA	NA	CSVEGDKNYGYTF	TGCAGCGTTGAAGGGGACAAAAACTATGGCTACACCTTC
TRBV11-1	15	TRBJ2-3	NA	NA	CASSLEGGSTDTQYF	TGTGCCAGCAGCTTAGAAGGAGGCAGCACAGATACGCAGTATTTT
TRBV4-3	17	TRBJ1-2	NA	TRBD1	CASSQEGGGLANYGYTF	TGCGCCAGCAGCCAAGAAGGGGGCGGATTAGCTAACTATGGCTACACCTTC
TRBV19	16	TRBJ2-7	NA	NA	CASSSNSGVSILEQYF	TGTGCCAGTAGTTCTAACTCAGGGGTGTCGATACTCGAGCAGTACTTC
TRBV9	15	TRBJ1-2	once	NA	CASSSGGRANYGYTF	TGTGCCAGCAGCTCGGGGGGGCGGGCCAACTATGGCTACACCTTC
TRBV12-3/TRBV12-4	13	TRBJ2-7	once	TRBD1	CASSWDRGREQYF	TGTGCCAGCAGTTGGGACAGGGGACGCGAGCAGTACTTC
TRBV11-3	13	TRBJ1-6	NA	NA	CASSLDPNSPLHF	TGTGCCAGCAGCTTAGATCCGAATTCACCCCTCCACTTT
TRBV4-2	12	TRBJ2-1	NA	NA	CASSPTGNEQFF	TGTGCCAGCAGCCCCACTGGCAATGAGCAGTTCTTC
TRBV3-1/TRBV3-2	14	TRBJ2-5	once	NA	CASSQGGGQETQYF	TGTGCCAGCAGCCAGGGAGGGGGGCAAGAGACCCAGTACTTC
TRBV3-1/TRBV3-2	13	TRBJ2-2	NA	NA	CASSFEGGGELFF	TGTGCCAGCAGCTTTGAAGGGGGCGGGGAGCTGTTTTTT
TRBV7-9	14	TRBJ1-6	NA	NA	CASSFPRVNSPLHF	TGTGCCAGCAGCTTTCCCAGGGTAAATTCACCCCTCCACTTT
TRBV14	16	TRBJ1-6	NA	TRBD1	CASSQTGVGYNSPLHF	TGTGCCAGCAGCCAAACAGGGGTAGGCTATAATTCACCCCTCCACTTT
TRBV9	13	TRBJ2-7	NA	NA	CASSVGDAYEQYF	TGTGCCAGCAGCGTCGGAGATGCCTACGAGCAGTACTTC
TRBV18	16	TRBJ2-5	once	TRBD2	CASSPAGAGGQETQYF	TGTGCCAGCTCACCCGCCGGCGCGGGGGGCCAGGAGACCCAGTACTTC
TRBV12-3/TRBV12-4	11	TRBJ1-5	few	NA	CASRAGGPQHF	TGTGCCAGCAGAGCGGGAGGGCCCCAGCATTTT
TRBV20-1	15	TRBJ2-1	NA	TRBD1	CSASAGTGMYNEQFF	TGCAGTGCTAGTGCCGGGACAGGAATGTACAATGAGCAGTTCTTC
TRBV7-8	15	TRBJ2-2	NA	TRBD1	CASISYRGRTGELFF	TGTGCCAGCATCTCTTACAGGGGAAGGACCGGGGAGCTGTTTTTT
TRBV27	13	TRBJ1-1	NA	NA	CASSLSGQGEAFF	TGTGCCAGCAGTTTATCAGGGCAGGGTGAAGCTTTCTTT
TRBV6-4	13	TRBJ1-1	NA	NA	CAKRGGWGTEAFF	TGTGCCAAACGAGGGGGTTGGGGCACTGAAGCTTTCTTT
TRBV11-2	13	TRBJ1-2	NA	NA	CASSPNNNYGYTF	TGTGCCAGCAGCCCGAACAATAACTATGGCTACACCTTC
TRBV10-2	15	TRBJ2-7	NA	TRBD1	CASSEGGTESYEQYF	TGCGCCAGCAGTGAAGGTGGGACAGAAAGTTACGAGCAGTACTTC
TRBV21-1	15	TRBJ1-2	NA	NA	CASRSRGQLNYGYTF	TGTGCCAGCCGATCCCGAGGGCAACTGAACTATGGCTACACCTTC
TRBV21-1	14	TRBJ1-2	NA	NA	CASTKKSGGAGYTF	TGTGCCAGCACGAAAAAGAGCGGAGGGGCCGGCTACACCTTC
TRBV6-6	14	TRBJ1-1	NA	NA	CASSYSFRGTEAFF	TGTGCCAGCAGTTACTCTTTTCGGGGAACTGAAGCTTTCTTT
TRBV5-4	19	TRBJ2-3	NA	TRBD2	CASSSSVGGGKPSTDTQYF	TGTGCCAGCAGCTCCTCCGTGGGCGGGGGTAAACCCTCCACAGATACGCAGTATTTT
TRBV10-3	14	TRBJ2-2	NA	TRBD1	CAIRTTGGTGELFF	TGTGCCATCAGAACGACAGGGGGCACCGGGGAGCTGTTTTTT
TRBV18	14	TRBJ2-5	NA	NA	CASSPMDRQETQYF	TGTGCCAGCTCACCAATGGACAGACAAGAGACCCAGTACTTC
TRBV19	12	TRBJ2-4	NA	NA	CASREAGNIQYF	TGTGCCAGTAGGGAGGCGGGAAACATTCAGTACTTC
TRBV11-2	15	TRBJ2-6	NA	NA	CASSLGVSGANVLTF	TGTGCCAGCAGCTTAGGAGTCTCTGGGGCCAACGTCCTGACTTTC
TRBV7-6	15	TRBJ2-5	NA	TRBD2	CASSLLAGMQETQYF	TGTGCCAGCAGCTTGCTAGCGGGGATGCAAGAGACCCAGTACTTC
TRBV11-3	12	TRBJ1-1	once	NA	CASSLWPGEAFF	TGTGCCAGCAGCTTATGGCCAGGTGAAGCTTTCTTT
TRBV18	15	TRBJ2-1	NA	NA	CASSLRDGTYNEQFF	TGTGCCAGCTCACTGCGGGACGGAACCTACAATGAGCAGTTCTTC
TRBV18	12	TRBJ2-5	NA	NA	CASSPTGETQYF	TGTGCCAGCTCACCAACGGGAGAGACCCAGTACTTC
TRBV7-2	15	TRBJ2-7	NA	TRBD1	CASSLATGATYEQYF	TGTGCCAGCAGCTTAGCGACAGGGGCGACCTACGAGCAGTACTTC